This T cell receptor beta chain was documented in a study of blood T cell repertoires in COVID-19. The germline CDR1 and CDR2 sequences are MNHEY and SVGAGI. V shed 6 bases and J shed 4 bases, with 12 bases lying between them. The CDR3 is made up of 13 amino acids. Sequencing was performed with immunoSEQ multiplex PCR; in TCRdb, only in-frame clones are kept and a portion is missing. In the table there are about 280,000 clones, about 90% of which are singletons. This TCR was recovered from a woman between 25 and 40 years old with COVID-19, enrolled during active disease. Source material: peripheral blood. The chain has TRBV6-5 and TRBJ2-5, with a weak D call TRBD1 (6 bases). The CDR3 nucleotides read TGTGCCAGCAGAGAGGGCAGGGGAGAGACCCAGTACTTC. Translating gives CASREGRGETQYF.